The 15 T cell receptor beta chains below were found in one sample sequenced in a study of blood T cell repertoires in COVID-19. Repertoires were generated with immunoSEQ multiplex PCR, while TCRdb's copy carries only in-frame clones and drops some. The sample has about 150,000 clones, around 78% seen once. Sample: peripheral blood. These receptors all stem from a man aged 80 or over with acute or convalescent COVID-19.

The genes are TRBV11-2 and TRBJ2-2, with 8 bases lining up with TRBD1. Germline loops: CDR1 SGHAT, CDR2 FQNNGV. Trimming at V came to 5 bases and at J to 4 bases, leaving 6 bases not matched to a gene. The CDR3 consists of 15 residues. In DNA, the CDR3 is TGTGCCAGCAGCCGGGACAGGCCGGTCACCGGGGAGCTGTTTTTT. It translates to CASSRDRPVTGELFF.

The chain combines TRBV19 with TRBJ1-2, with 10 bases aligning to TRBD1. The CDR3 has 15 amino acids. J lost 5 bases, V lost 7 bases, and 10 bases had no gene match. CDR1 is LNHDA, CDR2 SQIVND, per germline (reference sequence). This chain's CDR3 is CASKLPGQGSYGYTF. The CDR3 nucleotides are TGTGCCAGTAAGCTACCGGGACAGGGGTCATATGGCTACACCTTC.

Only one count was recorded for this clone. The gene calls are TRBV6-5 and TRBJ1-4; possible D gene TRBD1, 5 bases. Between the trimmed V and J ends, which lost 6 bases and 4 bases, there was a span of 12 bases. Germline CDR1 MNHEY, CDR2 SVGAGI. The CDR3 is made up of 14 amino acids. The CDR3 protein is CASRRAQGNEKLFF. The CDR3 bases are TGTGCCAGCAGACGGGCGCAGGGTAATGAAAAACTGTTTTTT.

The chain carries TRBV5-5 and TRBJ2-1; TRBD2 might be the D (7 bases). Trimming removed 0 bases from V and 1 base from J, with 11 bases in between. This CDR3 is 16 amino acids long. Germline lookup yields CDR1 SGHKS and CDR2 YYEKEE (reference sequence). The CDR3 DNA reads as TGTGCCAGCAGCTTGGGGGCGGGGGCTTCCTACAATGAGCAGTTCTTC. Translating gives CASSLGAGASYNEQFF.

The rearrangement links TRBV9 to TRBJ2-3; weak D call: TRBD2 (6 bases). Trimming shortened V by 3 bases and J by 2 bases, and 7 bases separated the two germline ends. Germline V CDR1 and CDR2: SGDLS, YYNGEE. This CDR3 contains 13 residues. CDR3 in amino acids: CASSARDTDTQYF. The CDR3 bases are TGTGCCAGCAGCGCGCGGGACACAGATACGCAGTATTTT. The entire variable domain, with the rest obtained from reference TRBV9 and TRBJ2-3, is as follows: DSGVTQTPKHLITATGQRVTLRCSPRSGDLSVYWYQQSLDQGLQFLIQYYNGEERAKGNILERFSAQQFPDLHSELNLSSLELGDSALYFCASSARDTDTQYFGPGTRLTVL.

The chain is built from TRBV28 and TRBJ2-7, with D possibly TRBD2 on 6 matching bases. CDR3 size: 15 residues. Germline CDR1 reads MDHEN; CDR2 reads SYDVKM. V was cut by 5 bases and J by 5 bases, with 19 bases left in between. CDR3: CASSPRVLRGNEQYV. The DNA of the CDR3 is TGTGCCAGCAGTCCCCGGGTCTTGCGGGGCAACGAGCAGTACGTC.

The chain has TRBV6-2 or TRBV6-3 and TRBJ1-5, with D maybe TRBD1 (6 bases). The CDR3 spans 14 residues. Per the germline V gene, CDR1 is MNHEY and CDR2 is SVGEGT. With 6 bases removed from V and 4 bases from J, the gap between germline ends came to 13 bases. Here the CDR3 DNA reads TGTGCCAGCAGCCACGGTGGACAGAATCAGCCCCAGCATTTT. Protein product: CASSHGGQNQPQHF.

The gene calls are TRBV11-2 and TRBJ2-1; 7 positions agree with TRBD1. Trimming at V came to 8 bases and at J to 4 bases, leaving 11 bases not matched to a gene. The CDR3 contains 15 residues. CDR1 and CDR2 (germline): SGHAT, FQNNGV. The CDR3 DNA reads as TGTGCCAGCCGCGAGGAAGGGGGCAAGTACAATGAGCAGTTCTTC. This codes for CASREEGGKYNEQFF.

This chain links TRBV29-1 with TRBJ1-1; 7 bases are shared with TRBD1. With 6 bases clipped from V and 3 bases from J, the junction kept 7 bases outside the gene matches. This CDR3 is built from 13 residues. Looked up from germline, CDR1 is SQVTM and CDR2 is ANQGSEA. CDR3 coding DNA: TGCAGCGTCGACAAAACAGGGGACACTGAAGCTTTCTTT. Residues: CSVDKTGDTEAFF.

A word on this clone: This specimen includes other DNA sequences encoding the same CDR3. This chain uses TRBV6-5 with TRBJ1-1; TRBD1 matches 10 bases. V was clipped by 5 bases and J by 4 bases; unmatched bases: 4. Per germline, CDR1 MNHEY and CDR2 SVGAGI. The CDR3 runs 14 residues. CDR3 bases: TGTGCCAGCAGTCGACAGGGGGCCGGCACTGAAGCTTTCTTT. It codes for CASSRQGAGTEAFF.

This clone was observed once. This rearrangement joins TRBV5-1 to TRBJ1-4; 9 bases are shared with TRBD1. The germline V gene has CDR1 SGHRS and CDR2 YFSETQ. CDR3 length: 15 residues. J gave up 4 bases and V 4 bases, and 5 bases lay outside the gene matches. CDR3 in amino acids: CASSPLTGGNEKLFF. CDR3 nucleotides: TGCGCCAGCAGCCCCCTGACAGGGGGTAATGAAAAACTGTTTTTT.

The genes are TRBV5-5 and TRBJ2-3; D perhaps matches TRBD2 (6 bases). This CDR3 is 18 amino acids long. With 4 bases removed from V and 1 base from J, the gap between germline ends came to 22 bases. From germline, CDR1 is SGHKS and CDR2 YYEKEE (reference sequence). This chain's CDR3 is CASSRRSGGVRGTDTQYF. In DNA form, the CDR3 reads TGTGCCAGCAGCCGGCGGTCAGGCGGGGTCCGGGGCACAGATACGCAGTATTTT. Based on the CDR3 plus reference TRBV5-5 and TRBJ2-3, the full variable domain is DAGVTQSPTHLIKTRGQQVTLRCSPISGHKSVSWYQQVLGQGPQFIFQYYEKEERGRGNFPDRFSARQFPNYSSELNVNALLLGDSALYLCASSRRSGGVRGTDTQYFGPGTRLTVL.

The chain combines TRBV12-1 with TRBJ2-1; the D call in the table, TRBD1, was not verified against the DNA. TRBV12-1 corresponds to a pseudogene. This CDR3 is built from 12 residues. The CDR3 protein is CATQDRADEQFF. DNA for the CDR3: TGTGCCACCCAGGACAGAGCCGATGAGCAGTTCTTC.

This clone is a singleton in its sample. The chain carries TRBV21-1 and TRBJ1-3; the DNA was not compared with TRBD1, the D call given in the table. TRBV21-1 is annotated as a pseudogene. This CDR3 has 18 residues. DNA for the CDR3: TGTGCCAGCAGCAAAGCTACAGCTCGTTCGGTCTCTGGAAACACCATATATTTT. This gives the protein CASSKATARSVSGNTIYF.

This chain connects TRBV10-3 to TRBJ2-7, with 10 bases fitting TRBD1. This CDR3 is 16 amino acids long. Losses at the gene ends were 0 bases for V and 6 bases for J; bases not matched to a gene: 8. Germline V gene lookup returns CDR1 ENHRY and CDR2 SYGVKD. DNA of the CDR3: TGTGCCATCAGTGAGTCCCTCGTAGGACAGGGGGGCGAGCAGTACGTC. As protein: CAISESLVGQGGEQYV.